This T cell receptor beta chain was sequenced for a study of cytotoxic CD8 clonotypes in ibrutinib-treated CLL. Looking at the study overall: Sample averages reached hundreds of thousands of productive templates and 85,000 to 100,000 productive rearrangements.

TCRdb's copy holds only in-frame clones and misses some; the assay was immunoSEQ multiplex PCR. The table lists tens of thousands of clones, approximately 62% of them singletons. Findings and caveats of the study: Age-matched healthy donor levels were exceeded by baseline clonality, which tracked circulating CD8+ T-cell counts. The clonality rise at ibrutinib response reflected private clonotype expansion.

Around 2.2 micrograms of genomic DNA came from cryopreserved PBMCs for TCR beta libraries. About this clone: Its antigen is undetermined.

V shed 7 bases, J shed 2 bases, and the junction held 9 bases outside the gene matches. CDR3 length: 15 residues. Germline values: CDR1 SGHRS, CDR2 YFSETQ. V is TRBV5-1 and J is TRBJ1-3, with 7 bases lining up with TRBD1. The specimen was PBMCs, collected after 12 months of ibrutinib treatment. The receptor's source is a human donor with chronic lymphocytic leukemia. The CDR3 spells CASSRQGGPGNTIYF. The CDR3 DNA follows: TGCGCCAGCTCGCGACAGGGAGGCCCTGGAAACACCATATATTTT.